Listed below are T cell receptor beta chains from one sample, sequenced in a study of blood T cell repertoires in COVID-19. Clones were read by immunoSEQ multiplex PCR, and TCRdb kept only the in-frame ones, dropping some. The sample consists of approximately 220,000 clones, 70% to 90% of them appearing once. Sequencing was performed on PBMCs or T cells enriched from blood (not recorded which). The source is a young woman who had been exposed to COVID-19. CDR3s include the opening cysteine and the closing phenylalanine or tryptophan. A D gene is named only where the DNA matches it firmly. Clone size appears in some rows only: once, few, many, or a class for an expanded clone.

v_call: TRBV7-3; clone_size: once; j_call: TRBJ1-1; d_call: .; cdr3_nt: TGTGCCAGCAGCCCCAGCTTCCAGGGGAACACTGAAGCTTTCTTT; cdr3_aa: CASSPSFQGNTEAFF
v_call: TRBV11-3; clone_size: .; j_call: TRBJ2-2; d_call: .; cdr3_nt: TGTGCCAGCAGCCCGCCAGGGCAGGGCGGGGAGCTGTTTTTT; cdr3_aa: CASSPPGQGGELFF
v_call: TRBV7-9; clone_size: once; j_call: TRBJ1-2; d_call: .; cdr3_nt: TGTGCCAGCAGCCCAACAGGGACAAGCTATGGCTACACCTTC; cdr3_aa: CASSPTGTSYGYTF
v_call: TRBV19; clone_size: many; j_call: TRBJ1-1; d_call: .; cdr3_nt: TGTGCCAGTAGTATCGGGCCAGGGACTGAAGCTTTCTTT; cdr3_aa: CASSIGPGTEAFF
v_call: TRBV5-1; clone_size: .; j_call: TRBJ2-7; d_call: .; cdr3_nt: TGCGCCAGCAGCTTGATGGGCTCCAGCTCCTACGAGCAGTACTTC; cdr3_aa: CASSLMGSSSYEQYF
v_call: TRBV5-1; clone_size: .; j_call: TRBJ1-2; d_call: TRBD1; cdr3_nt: TGCGCCAGCAGCCCGACAGGGGATAACTATGGCTACACCTTC; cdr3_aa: CASSPTGDNYGYTF
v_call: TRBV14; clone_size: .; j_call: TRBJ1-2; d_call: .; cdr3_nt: TGTGCCAGCAGCCAAGATTTTGATCGGGAGGATTCTAACTATGGCTACACCTTC; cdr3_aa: CASSQDFDREDSNYGYTF
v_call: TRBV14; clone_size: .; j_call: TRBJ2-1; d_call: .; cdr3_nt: TGTGCCAGCAGCCAGGAGGGGCCCGGGTCCCGCTCCTACAATGAGCAGTTCTTC; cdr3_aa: CASSQEGPGSRSYNEQFF
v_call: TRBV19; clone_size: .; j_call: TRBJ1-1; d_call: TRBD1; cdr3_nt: TGTGCCAGTAGTACGTGGACAGGGGGGAAAACTGAAGCTTTCTTT; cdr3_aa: CASSTWTGGKTEAFF
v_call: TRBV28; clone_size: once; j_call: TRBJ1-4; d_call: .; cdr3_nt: TGTGCCAGCAGTTTAGGCAGTGCAACTAATGAAAAACTGTTTTTT; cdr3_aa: CASSLGSATNEKLFF
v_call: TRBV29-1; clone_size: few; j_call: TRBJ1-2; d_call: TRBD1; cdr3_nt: TGCAGCGTTGAGAAGGACAGGGGCTATGGCTACACCTTC; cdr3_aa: CSVEKDRGYGYTF
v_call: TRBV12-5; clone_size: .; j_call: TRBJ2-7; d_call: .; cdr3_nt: TGTGCTAGTGCCTATTCCGGGAGCTCATACGAGCAGTACTTC; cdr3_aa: CASAYSGSSYEQYF
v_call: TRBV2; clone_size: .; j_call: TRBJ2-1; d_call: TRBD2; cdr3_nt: TGTGCCAGCAGTTTCCGGCGGGGGGGTTCCTACAATGAGCAGTTCTTC; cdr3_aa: CASSFRRGGSYNEQFF
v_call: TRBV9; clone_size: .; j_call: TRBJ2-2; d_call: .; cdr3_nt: TGTGCCAGCAGCGTTTCGCGCGGGGGCCTTGGTAGGGCCGGGGAGCTGTTTTTT; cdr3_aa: CASSVSRGGLGRAGELFF
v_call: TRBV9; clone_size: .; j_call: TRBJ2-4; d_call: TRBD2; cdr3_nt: TGTGCCAGCAGCGTAGAGGGACTAGCGGGGGGCGAAAACATTCAGTACTTC; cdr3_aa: CASSVEGLAGGENIQYF
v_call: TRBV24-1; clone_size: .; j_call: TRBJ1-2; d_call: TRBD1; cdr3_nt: TGTGCCACCAGTGACGGGACAGGGGCTGGTAACTATGGCTACACCTTC; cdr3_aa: CATSDGTGAGNYGYTF
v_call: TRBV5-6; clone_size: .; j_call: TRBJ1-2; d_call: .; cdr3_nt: TGTGCCAGCAAGAACCCGGGTTCTCTCTATGGCTACACCTTC; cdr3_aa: CASKNPGSLYGYTF
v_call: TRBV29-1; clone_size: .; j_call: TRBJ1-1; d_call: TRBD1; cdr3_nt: TGCAGCGGGGGGACAGGAAGAGCTTTCTTT; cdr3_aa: CSGGTGRAFF